The 30 T cell receptor beta chains below all came from one sample that was sequenced in a study of T-cell reconstitution after alpha-beta-depleted transplantation in children (TCRdb year 2016). Libraries were made using PCR. The sequencer was an Illumina HiSeq 2500. To normalize quantification of the TCRbeta repertoire, the TCR libraries were built with molecular barcoding that relied on unique molecular identifiers. Clones were called with MiXCR by TCRdb after fastp trimmed the public reads at Q25, and only in-frame beta chains were retained. Every distinct CDR3 protein forms one entry, paired with its most common genes and DNA. In all, the sample holds about 610,000 distinct CDR3 sequences, and about 10% of those were seen once. The ten top clones hold roughly 4% of the sample. The source was PBMCs from the stem cell graft donor, collected from the stem cell graft. These receptors were obtained from a human donor who donated a stem cell graft to a child with acute myeloid leukemia.

Only a few counts were recorded for this clonotype. The chain carries TRBV15 and TRBJ2-1; no firm D call. Germline V gives CDR1 LNHNV, CDR2 YYDKDF (reference sequence). The CDR3 runs to 15 residues. The V and J ends lost 5 bases and 0 bases respectively, with 11 bases between them. The CDR3: CATSPSRSSYNEQFF. CDR3 coding DNA: TGTGCCACCAGCCCCTCACGGAGCTCCTACAATGAGCAGTTCTTC.

CDR3: CASKQGEFPTDTQYF. CDR3 DNA sequence: TGTGCCAGCAAACAGGGAGAATTCCCCACAGATACGCAGTATTTT. The chain couples TRBV3-1 to TRBJ2-3; the D gene is possibly TRBD1 (6 bases). The CDR3 contains 15 residues. The V and J ends lost 7 bases and 2 bases respectively, with 16 bases between them. Germline CDR1 and CDR2: LGHDT and YNNKEL (reference sequence).

The CDR3 DNA reads as TGTGCCAGCAGCTTAGAGGGCCCACCAGATGGCTACACCTTC. Its translation: CASSLEGPPDGYTF. J is TRBJ1-2 and V is TRBV7-8; D gene ambiguous. The length of the CDR3 is 14 residues. Per the germline V gene, CDR1 is SGHVS and CDR2 is FQNEAQ. V lost 1 base and J 6 bases, leaving 12 bases between the germline ends.

The rearrangement joins TRBV5-1 to TRBJ2-1; 12 bases agree with TRBD2. V trimming: 0 bases; J trimming: 15 bases; junction bases outside the gene matches: 10. This CDR3 has 15 amino acids. Germline V gene data show CDR1 as SGHRS and CDR2 as YFSETQ. The CDR3 loop is CASSLVWSSGRESFF. CDR3 DNA sequence: TGCGCCAGCAGCTTGGTGTGGTCTAGCGGGAGGGAATCGTTCTTC.

At least ten counts were recorded for this clonotype. This chain uses TRBV25-1 with TRBJ1-2, with a possible D match to TRBD1 (5 bases). The length of the CDR3 is 12 residues. From germline, CDR1 is MGHDK and CDR2 SYGVNS. The V gene lost 5 bases and the J gene lost 2 bases, with 6 bases spanning the gap. The CDR3 loop is CASSRGNYGYTF. The CDR3 coding sequence is TGTGCCAGCAGTCGGGGGAACTATGGCTACACCTTC.

This clonotype showed up many times. This rearrangement joins TRBV7-3 to TRBJ2-1, with 7 bases aligning to TRBD2. The CDR3 is 13 amino acids. CDR1 is SGHTA, CDR2 FQGTGA, per germline. V was clipped by 10 bases and J by 8 bases; unmatched bases: 11. CDR3 protein: CATRTSAADEQFF. The CDR3 region has the DNA TGTGCCACAAGAACTAGCGCCGCGGATGAGCAGTTCTTC.

This clonotype has a count of ten or more. This chain joins TRBV7-2 and TRBJ2-7; D possibly corresponds to TRBD1 (7 bases). Germline V CDR1 and CDR2: SGHTA, FQGNSA. V lost 1 base and J lost 3, with 13 bases in between. This CDR3 contains 15 residues. This CDR3 is CASSLEGGGDYEQYF. Written as DNA, the CDR3 is TGTGCCAGCAGCTTAGAAGGAGGGGGCGACTACGAGCAGTACTTC.

CDR3 in DNA: TGCAGTGCTAGGGACACAGGGGGCACTGAAGCTTTCTTT. Amino acids: CSARDTGGTEAFF. This rearrangement joins TRBV20-1 to TRBJ1-1; 8 bases are shared with TRBD1. CDR1 and CDR2 (germline): DFQATT, SNEGSKA (reference sequence). The V gene end was trimmed by 3 bases and the J gene end by 4 bases; junction bases not matched to a gene: 4. The CDR3 has 13 residues.

The J gene is TRBJ2-7, the V gene TRBV7-2; D gene unclear. This CDR3 is built from 13 residues. Trimming pared 0 bases from V and 7 bases from J, leaving 10 bases between. The V gene's germline CDR1 is SGHTA and CDR2 FQGNSA. CDR3 amino acids: CASSLAPTTEQYF. CDR3 DNA sequence: TGTGCCAGCAGCTTAGCCCCCACTACTGAGCAGTACTTC. The full variable domain, in which reference TRBV7-2 and TRBJ2-7 provide the parts outside the CDR3, is GAGVSQSPSNKVTEKGKDVELRCDPISGHTALYWYRQSLGQGLEFLIYFQGNSAPDKSGLPSDRFSAERTGGSVSTLTIQRTQQEDSAVYLCASSLAPTTEQYFGPGTRLTVT.

The chain combines TRBV20-1 with TRBJ2-7, with 11 bases identical to TRBD2. Germline V gene lookup returns CDR1 DFQATT and CDR2 SNEGSKA (reference sequence). CDR3 length equals 14 residues. CDR3 nucleotide sequence: TGCAGCGGACTGGAACTAGCGGGAGTGGGCGAGCAGTACTTC. Its protein product is CSGLELAGVGEQYF.

With regard to this clonotype: A much larger clone differs by one base, so this may be a read error. The chain joins TRBV3-1 to TRBJ2-1; 10 bases are a match to TRBD2. CDR1 is LGHDT and CDR2 is YNNKEL in the germline V gene (reference sequence). The CDR3 contains 15 residues. This chain's CDR3 is CASCQDLSGRNEQFF. The CDR3 DNA reads as TGTGCCAGCTGCCAAGATCTTAGCGGGAGGAATGAGCAGTTCTTC.

This clonotype was seen more than once but under ten times. The chain combines TRBV5-1 with TRBJ2-2; D is ambiguous. V dropped 3 bases and J dropped 2 bases, with 14 bases sitting between them. Per the germline V gene, CDR1 is SGHRS and CDR2 is YFSETQ. CDR3 length: 16 amino acids. The CDR3 here is CASSSNAGSNTGELFF. The CDR3, as DNA: TGCGCCAGCAGCTCAAATGCCGGGTCAAACACCGGGGAGCTGTTTTTT.

This clonotype occurred many times. The chain uses TRBV9 and TRBJ1-2; TRBD1 agrees at 7 bases. Germline CDR1 and CDR2: SGDLS and YYNGEE. V gave up 3 bases and J gave up 9 bases; unmatched junction bases: 8. CDR3 length: 13 residues. The CDR3 coding sequence is TGTGCCAGCAGCGATCGACAGGGAGGAAGCTACACCTTC. Amino acid sequence: CASSDRQGGSYTF.

Only a few counts were recorded for this clonotype. This chain links TRBV7-8 with TRBJ1-1; 8 nucleotides agree with TRBD1. The J segment lost 1 base and the V segment lost 7 bases, leaving 5 bases of the junction unmatched. This CDR3 spans 14 amino acids. Germline V gene sequence: CDR1 SGHVS, CDR2 FQNEAQ. CDR3 bases: TGTGCCAGCACCTGGGGACAGGCGAACACTGAAGCTTTCTTT. It codes for CASTWGQANTEAFF.

V and J are TRBV7-2 and TRBJ2-2; D not certain. V was pared by 4 bases and J by 6 bases, with 9 bases between. The CDR3 runs to 13 residues. The germline V gene has CDR1 SGHTA and CDR2 FQGNSA. As DNA, the CDR3 is TGTGCCAGCAGCTCCACCCCAGCCGGGGAGCTGTTTTTT. This translates into CASSSTPAGELFF.

V usage is TRBV20-1 and J usage is TRBJ2-7; D tentatively reads TRBD1 or TRBD2 (5 bases each). The germline gives CDR1 DFQATT, CDR2 SNEGSKA (reference sequence). Between the trimmed V and J ends, which lost 0 bases and 0 bases, there was a span of 15 bases. The CDR3 sequence is 16 residues long. The CDR3 reads CSAREGPGRSSYEQYF. The DNA for the CDR3 is TGCAGTGCTAGAGAGGGACCGGGACGCAGCTCCTACGAGCAGTACTTC.

Note on this clonotype: A much bigger clone sits one base away, suggesting this may be a read error. The chain combines TRBV6-1 with TRBJ2-1, with D tentatively TRBD1 (5 bases). The germline CDR1 and CDR2 sequences are MNHNS and SASEGT. CDR3 size: 12 residues. CDR3: CTSRARGDEQFF. Here the CDR3 DNA reads TGTACCAGCAGAGCTAGGGGTGATGAGCAGTTCTTC.

The CDR3, as DNA: TGCGCCAGCAGCTGGGCGGGTGGGGGCGCGGAGAACGAGCAGTTCTTC. This translates into CASSWAGGGAENEQFF. This chain connects TRBV5-1 to TRBJ2-1, with D perhaps TRBD1 (6 bases). Trimming shortened V by 3 bases and J by 10 bases, and 23 bases separated the two germline ends. The CDR3 runs to 16 residues. Germline values: CDR1 SGHRS, CDR2 YFSETQ.

The chain couples TRBV2 to TRBJ2-1, with TRBD2 identical over 14 bases. CDR1 and CDR2 (germline): SNHLY, FYNNEI. With 10 bases clipped from V and 2 bases from J, the junction kept 13 bases outside the gene matches. CDR3 length equals 18 residues. The CDR3 sequence: CAIALPGLAGATYNEQFF. The CDR3 DNA reads as TGTGCCATCGCCCTTCCGGGACTAGCGGGGGCAACCTACAATGAGCAGTTCTTC.

This clonotype was seen more than once but under ten times. The chain combines TRBV5-1 with TRBJ2-1; possible D gene TRBD2, 5 bases. Trimming cost V 0 bases and J 6 bases, with 13 bases left between them. CDR1 SGHRS and CDR2 YFSETQ come from the germline V gene. The CDR3 is 15 amino acids. This CDR3 is CASSLGLAVRNEQFF. CDR3 nucleotides: TGCGCCAGCAGCTTGGGGCTAGCTGTCCGCAATGAGCAGTTCTTC.

The sample holds many counts of this clonotype. The gene calls are TRBV2 and TRBJ2-1; D might be TRBD1 or TRBD2, each matching 5 bases. Germline V gene lookup returns CDR1 SNHLY and CDR2 FYNNEI. Between the trimmed V and J ends, which lost 6 bases and 5 bases, there was a span of 14 bases. The CDR3 consists of 14 residues. CDR3 amino acids: CASRTGTLNNEQFF. CDR3 DNA sequence: TGTGCCAGCAGGACCGGGACGCTGAACAATGAGCAGTTCTTC.

This clonotype was detected many times. This chain links TRBV7-9 with TRBJ1-6; 8 positions agree with TRBD1. Germline V gives CDR1 SEHNR, CDR2 FQNEAQ (reference sequence). The CDR3 has 14 residues. The V gene end was trimmed by 4 bases and the J gene end by 10 bases; junction bases not matched to a gene: 6. This chain's CDR3 is CASSSTGAQSPLHF. The CDR3 nucleotides read TGTGCCAGCAGCTCGACAGGGGCTCAGTCACCCCTCCACTTT.

The sample holds many counts of this clonotype. The CDR3 bases are TGTGCCAGCAGCTTAGCGTCCTCGCGCTCCGGGGTGTTTAGCACAGATACGCAGTATTTT. Its translation: CASSLASSRSGVFSTDTQYF. The chain carries TRBV7-2 and TRBJ2-3; D possibly corresponds to TRBD2 (5 bases). The CDR3 consists of 20 residues. CDR1 and CDR2 from the germline V gene are SGHTA and FQGNSA. V was trimmed by 0 bases and J by 0 bases, leaving 22 bases between them.

This clonotype was counted at least ten times. V gene TRBV20-1 combines with J gene TRBJ2-6, with 9 positions matching TRBD2. V shed 0 bases, J shed 1 base, and the junction held 7 bases outside the gene matches. From germline, CDR1 is DFQATT and CDR2 SNEGSKA (reference sequence). The CDR3 is 18 amino acids. The CDR3 DNA reads as TGCAGTGCTAGAGAGCGGGAGGGCCCACGATCTGGGGCCAACGTCCTGACTTTC. It encodes CSAREREGPRSGANVLTF.

The chain employs TRBV7-9 and TRBJ2-1; 10 bases agree with TRBD2. This CDR3 spans 16 amino acids. V shed 5 bases, J shed 9 bases, and the junction held 13 bases outside the gene matches. CDR1 is SEHNR and CDR2 is FQNEAQ in the germline V gene (reference sequence). Written as DNA, the CDR3 is TGTGCCAGCAGCCCTTCGCTAGCGGGAGATATAGTTGAGCAGTTCTTC. It is translated as CASSPSLAGDIVEQFF.

This clonotype occurred a few times. The chain carries TRBV12-3 or TRBV12-4 and TRBJ1-1; D call uncertain. The CDR3 runs 13 residues. V gave up 6 bases and J gave up 1 base, with 9 bases separating them. Here the CDR3 reads CASSSQSNTEAFF. The CDR3 nucleotides are TGTGCCAGCAGCTCACAGTCGAACACTGAAGCTTTCTTT.

As regards this clonotype: Given the absence of the conserved phenylalanine or tryptophan at the CDR3 end, a read error is likely. It is unclear where the CDR3 begins or ends on the DNA, so no DNA is shown, and the CDR3 is as TCRdb lists it. The gene calls are TRBV20-1 and TRBJ2-5; no check of the table's D call, TRBD2, against the DNA was made. Germline V CDR1 and CDR2: DFQATT, SNEGSKA (reference sequence). The CDR3 contains 14 residues when both ends are counted. The CDR3 spells CSARDRLAGGPLAL.

This clonotype was detected a few times. The rearrangement links TRBV20-1 to TRBJ2-3, with D uncertain. The germline V gene has CDR1 DFQATT and CDR2 SNEGSKA (reference sequence). There are 10 residues in the CDR3. V shed 6 bases and J shed 2 bases, with 3 bases lying between them. CDR3 sequence: CSAFTDTQYF. CDR3 DNA: TGCAGTGCCTTCACAGATACGCAGTATTTT.

This clonotype was counted only a few times. The chain combines TRBV11-2 with TRBJ2-1; 11 bases are shared with TRBD2. This CDR3 is built from 15 residues. The V segment lost 0 bases and the J segment 10 bases; nucleotides outside the gene matches: 5. From germline, CDR1 is SGHAT and CDR2 FQNNGV. CDR3 bases: TGTGCCAGCAGCTTAGATACGAGACTAGCGGGAGAGCAGTTCTTC. Encoded protein: CASSLDTRLAGEQFF.

In DNA form, the CDR3 reads TGCGCCAGCAGCTTACCATCCGGGACAGAAAATGAAAAACTGTTTTTT. Translation: CASSLPSGTENEKLFF. The chain has TRBV5-1 and TRBJ1-4; 7 nucleotides match TRBD1. This CDR3 is 16 amino acids long. Germline V gene data show CDR1 as SGHRS and CDR2 as YFSETQ. The V segment lost 2 bases and the J segment 5 bases; nucleotides outside the gene matches: 9.